Reported below is one T cell receptor (beta chain). Measured with immunoSEQ multiplex PCR; TCRdb has only the in-frame clones, and not every one. Here the sample spans 100,000 or so clones, approximately 90% being singletons. The data originate from a study of T cell responses to AZD1222 COVID-19 vaccine. The V and J ends lost 6 bases and 6 bases, in that order; junction bases with no gene match: 8. The CDR3 runs to 14 residues. Per the germline V gene, CDR1 is MNHEY and CDR2 is SVGEGT. Specimen: peripheral blood, collected on day 0 of AZD1222 vaccination. The origin of this receptor is an adult in good health. The chain has TRBV6-2 or TRBV6-3 and TRBJ2-1, with 7 nucleotides matching TRBD2. In DNA form, the CDR3 reads TGTGCCAGCAGCGATGGACTAGGCTTCAATGAGCAGTTCTTC. This translates into CASSDGLGFNEQFF.